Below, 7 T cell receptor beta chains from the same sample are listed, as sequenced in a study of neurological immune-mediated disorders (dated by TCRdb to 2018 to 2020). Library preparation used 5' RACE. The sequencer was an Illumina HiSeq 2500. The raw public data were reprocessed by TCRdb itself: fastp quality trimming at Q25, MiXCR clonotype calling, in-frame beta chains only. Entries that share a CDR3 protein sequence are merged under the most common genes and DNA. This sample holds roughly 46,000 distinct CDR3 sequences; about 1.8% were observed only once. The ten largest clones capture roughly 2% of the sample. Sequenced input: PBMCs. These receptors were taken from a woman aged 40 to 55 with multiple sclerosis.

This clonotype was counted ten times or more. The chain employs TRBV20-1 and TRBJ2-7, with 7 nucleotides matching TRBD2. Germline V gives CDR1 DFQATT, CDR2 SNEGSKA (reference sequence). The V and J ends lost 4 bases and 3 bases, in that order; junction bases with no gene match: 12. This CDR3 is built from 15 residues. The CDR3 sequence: CSATLILAGVYEQYF. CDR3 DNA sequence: TGCAGTGCTACCCTAATACTGGCGGGGGTCTACGAGCAGTACTTC.

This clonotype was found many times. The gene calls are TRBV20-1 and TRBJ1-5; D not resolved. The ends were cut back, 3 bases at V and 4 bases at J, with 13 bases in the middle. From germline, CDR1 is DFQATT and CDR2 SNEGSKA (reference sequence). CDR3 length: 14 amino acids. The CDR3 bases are TGCAGTGCTAGTGCGGACCCGGGGAATCAGCCCCAGCATTTT. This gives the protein CSASADPGNQPQHF.

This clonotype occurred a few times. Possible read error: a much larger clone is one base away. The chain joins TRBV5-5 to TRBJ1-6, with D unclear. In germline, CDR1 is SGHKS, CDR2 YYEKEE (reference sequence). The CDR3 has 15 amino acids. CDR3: CASSLEGSRNSPLNF. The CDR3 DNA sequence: TGTGCCAGCAGCTTGGAGGGCTCTCGTAATTCACCCCTCAACTTT.

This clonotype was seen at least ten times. The DNA for the CDR3 is TGTGCCAGCAGTGAATCCTCGACAGGGGGCCCTTACACCTTC. As protein: CASSESSTGGPYTF. The rearrangement uses TRBV25-1 and TRBJ1-2, with 10 bases lining up with TRBD1. V was clipped by 1 base and J by 11 bases; unmatched bases: 7. CDR1 and CDR2 from the germline V gene are MGHDK and SYGVNS. The CDR3 loop spans 14 amino acids.

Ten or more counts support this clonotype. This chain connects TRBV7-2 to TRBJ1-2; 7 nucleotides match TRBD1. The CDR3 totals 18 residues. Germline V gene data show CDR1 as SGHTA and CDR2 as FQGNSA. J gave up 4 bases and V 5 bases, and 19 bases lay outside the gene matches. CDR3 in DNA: TGTGCCAGCAGCCCAAGAACCGGAAGAGGGGGCGCCGTCTATGGCTACACCTTC. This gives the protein CASSPRTGRGGAVYGYTF.

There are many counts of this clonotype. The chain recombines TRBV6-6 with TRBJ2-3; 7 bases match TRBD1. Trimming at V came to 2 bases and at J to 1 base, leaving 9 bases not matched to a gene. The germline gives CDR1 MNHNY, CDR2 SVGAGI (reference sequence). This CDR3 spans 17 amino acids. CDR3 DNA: TGTGCCAGCAGTTACCCTAAAGACAGGGAACGCACAGATACGCAGTATTTT. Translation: CASSYPKDRERTDTQYF.

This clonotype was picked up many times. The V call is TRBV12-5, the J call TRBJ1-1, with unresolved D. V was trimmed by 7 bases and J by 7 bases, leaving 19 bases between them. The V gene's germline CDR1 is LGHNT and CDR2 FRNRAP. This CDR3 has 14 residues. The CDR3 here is CASALVPIEGEAFF. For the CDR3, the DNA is TGTGCTAGTGCCTTAGTCCCCATCGAGGGTGAAGCTTTCTTT.